This TCR beta chain is drawn from a study of blood T cell repertoires in COVID-19. Study-level background: The cDNA or gDNA used as material had been derived from T cells, B-cell-depleted T cells, or PBMCs.

The CDR3 has 15 amino acids. Trimming took off 6 bases at V and 1 base at J, with 14 bases between the two ends. Per the germline V gene, CDR1 is ENHRY and CDR2 is SYGVKD. Study processing details: Reference gene primers were amplified, and this amplification served to estimate nucleated cell counts. TCRdb keeps only in-frame clones here, not all; method: immunoSEQ multiplex PCR. V, J and clone size reflect that table, while D and trimming were determined from the DNA. This sample has about 250,000 clones, with 70% to 85% found just once. The V call is TRBV10-3, the J call TRBJ2-3, with a weak D call TRBD2 (6 bases). The material sequenced was peripheral blood. The sequence came from an elderly woman with active or convalescent COVID-19. This chain's CDR3 is CAISPHGGGTDTQYF. The CDR3, as DNA: TGTGCCATCAGCCCACACGGAGGGGGCACAGATACGCAGTATTTT.